Below, 18 T cell receptor beta chains from the same sample are listed, as sequenced in a study of blood T cells in healthy people across ages. Together with a sample-barcoded 5' primer, a J-beta primer mix was included in a second PCR lasting about 7 to 12 cycles. TCRdb reprocessed the 5' RACE reads with MiXCR, giving one entry per CDR3 protein. The sample yields 600,000 to 1,000,000 distinct CDR3 sequences, 20% to 25% seen once. The same sample was also used in a study of T cells of mothers and their children.

Sequencing used blood. Receptors were obtained from a boy younger than 18 in good health.

This clonotype was seen repeatedly, ten times or more. This chain uses TRBV7-2 with TRBJ2-5; D not resolved. This CDR3 comprises 12 residues. Trimming left V 4 bases short and J 0 bases short, with 3 bases between. Germline CDR1 and CDR2: SGHTA and FQGNSA. The CDR3 loop reads CASSSYQETQYF. CDR3 bases: TGTGCCAGCAGCTCGTACCAAGAGACCCAGTACTTC.

This clonotype was seen ten or more times. At one of its ends the junction is not consistent with the germline gene, which may arise from a read error. V gene TRBV7-9 combines with J gene TRBJ1-4, with TRBD1 matching over 7 bases. The length of the CDR3 is 14 residues. Germline loops: CDR1 SEHNR, CDR2 FQNEAQ (reference sequence). The CDR3 loop reads CASSLGQPNEKLFF. The CDR3, as DNA: TGCGCCAGCAGCTTGGGACAGCCTAATGAAAAACTGTTTTTT.

The CDR3 DNA sequence: TGCGCCAGCAGCCCTAAGGGCGGGCCTTCCACAGATACGCAGTATTTT. This encodes CASSPKGGPSTDTQYF. The J gene is TRBJ2-3, the V gene TRBV5-1, with a tentative D call TRBD2 (5 bases). Per germline, CDR1 SGHRS and CDR2 YFSETQ. CDR3 length: 16 amino acids. Between the trimmed V and J ends, which lost 4 bases and 2 bases, there was a span of 17 bases.

V gene TRBV9 combines with J gene TRBJ1-6; 8 bases are shared with TRBD1. The trim removed 3 bases at V and 9 bases at J, leaving 8 bases unmatched. CDR3 size: 15 residues. Germline-derived CDR1 and CDR2 are SGDLS and YYNGEE. CDR3 sequence reads: CASSDPRGLGSPLHF. In nucleotides, the CDR3 is TGTGCCAGCAGCGACCCCAGGGGGCTTGGTTCACCCCTCCACTTT. The whole variable domain, remainder taken from reference TRBV9 and TRBJ1-6, is DSGVTQTPKHLITATGQRVTLRCSPRSGDLSVYWYQQSLDQGLQFLIQYYNGEERAKGNILERFSAQQFPDLHSELNLSSLELGDSALYFCASSDPRGLGSPLHFGNGTRLTVT.

The table lists this clonotype with a few counts. The chain recombines TRBV5-1 with TRBJ1-4; 10 bases fit TRBD1. The germline CDR1 and CDR2 sequences are SGHRS and YFSETQ. The CDR3 is made up of 17 amino acids. The J segment lost 2 bases and the V segment lost 5 bases, leaving 9 bases of the junction unmatched. In DNA form, the CDR3 reads TGCGCCAGCAGTCTAGGGACAGGGGCTGCCACTAATGAAAAACTGTTTTTT. This encodes CASSLGTGAATNEKLFF.

The genes are TRBV19 and TRBJ2-4; D is possibly TRBD2 (6 bases). Germline CDR1 is LNHDA and CDR2 is SQIVND (reference sequence). Trimming took 3 bases from V and 0 from J, leaving 21 bases between them. The CDR3 consists of 19 residues. CDR3 residues: CASSILVAIKGLAKNIQYF. The CDR3 region has the DNA TGTGCCAGTAGTATCCTAGTAGCCATCAAGGGACTAGCCAAAAACATTCAGTACTTC.

This clonotype was recorded a few times. The rearrangement links TRBV27 to TRBJ1-1; 7 nucleotides match TRBD1. V dropped 3 bases and J dropped 4; count of bases not matched to a gene: 5. The CDR3 is 14 residues long. Germline lookup yields CDR1 MNHEY and CDR2 SMNVEV (reference sequence). The CDR3 nucleotides read TGTGCCAGCAGTTTTCTAGGGGGCCGCACTGAAGCTTTCTTT. It is translated as CASSFLGGRTEAFF.

This chain links TRBV9 with TRBJ1-2; possibly TRBD1 for D (5 bases). CDR3 size: 15 residues. CDR1 SGDLS and CDR2 YYNGEE come from the germline V gene. V was shortened by 0 bases and J by 4 bases, with 13 bases between the two germline ends. The CDR3 region has the DNA TGTGCCAGCAGCGTAGACCCCTTTGACAGCTATGGCTACACCTTC. Translation gives CASSVDPFDSYGYTF.

This clonotype qualifies as medium-sized. The CDR3 DNA follows: TGCAGTGCTAGCGGACAGCTCTCCTACGAGCAGTACTTC. It is translated as CSASGQLSYEQYF. The rearrangement joins TRBV20-1 to TRBJ2-7; possible D gene TRBD1, 6 bases. Germline CDR1 is DFQATT and CDR2 is SNEGSKA (reference sequence). The CDR3 totals 13 residues. V was trimmed by 3 bases and J by 0 bases, leaving 9 bases between them.

For this clonotype: Because it lacks the conserved phenylalanine or tryptophan at the end, this CDR3 is likely a read error. V is TRBV15 and J is TRBJ2-7, with 12 nucleotides matching TRBD1. Germline CDR1 reads LNHNV; CDR2 reads YYDKDF (reference sequence). With V trimmed by 9 bases and J by 4 bases, 7 bases remained unmatched. This CDR3 spans 14 amino acids. CDR3 coding DNA: TGTGCCACTCAAGGGGACAGGGGGCAATACGAGCAGTACCTC. It is translated as CATQGDRGQYEQYL.

The rearrangement links TRBV7-9 to TRBJ2-1, with a weak D call TRBD1 (6 bases). The germline CDR1 and CDR2 sequences are SEHNR and FQNEAQ (reference sequence). This CDR3 contains 16 residues. The ends were cut back, 1 base at V and 7 bases at J, with 17 bases in the middle. The CDR3 spells CASSLVQTGIENEQFF. CDR3 nucleotides: TGTGCCAGCAGCTTAGTTCAAACAGGGATTGAGAATGAGCAGTTCTTC.

The chain joins TRBV7-2 to TRBJ2-5; no firm D call. The J call may be in error: the DNA end matches TRBJ2-1 better. The CDR3 loop spans 12 amino acids. Germline-derived CDR1 and CDR2 are SGHTA and FQGNSA. CDR3 sequence reads: CASSSVYNEQFF. The CDR3 DNA reads as TGTGCCAGCAGTTCAGTATACAATGAGCAGTTCTTC.

In this sample, this clonotype turned up many times. The V gene is TRBV6-2 or TRBV6-3, the J gene TRBJ2-1, with 7 bases aligning to TRBD1. The CDR3 runs 13 residues. Germline trimming cut 8 bases from V and 2 bases from J; bases unmatched to any gene: 3. Germline V gene data show CDR1 as MNHEY and CDR2 as SVGEGT. The DNA for the CDR3 is TGTGCCAGCGGGACAGACCCCTACAATGAGCAGTTCTTC. It encodes CASGTDPYNEQFF.

In its sample, this clonotype was seen a few times. The rearrangement links TRBV12-3 or TRBV12-4 to TRBJ1-6; D gene unclear. The CDR3 is 15 residues long. The germline V and J ends were trimmed by 5 bases and 1 base, with 9 bases remaining between them. The CDR3 protein is CASSDRRSYNSPLHF. The DNA for the CDR3 is TGTGCCAGCAGTGATCGAAGGTCCTATAATTCACCCCTCCACTTT.

The chain combines TRBV5-1 with TRBJ1-1; no firm D call. Trimming left V 0 bases short and J 1 base short, with 13 bases between. The length of the CDR3 is 16 residues. CDR1 is SGHRS and CDR2 is YFSETQ in the germline V gene. CDR3 DNA: TGCGCCAGCAGCTTGGATCCCGTACTCGCGAACACTGAAGCTTTCTTT. It specifies CASSLDPVLANTEAFF. Supplemented by reference TRBV5-1 and TRBJ1-1, the full variable domain reads KAGVTQTPRYLIKTRGQQVTLSCSPISGHRSVSWYQQTPGQGLQFLFEYFSETQRNKGNFPGRFSGRQFSNSRSEMNVSTLELGDSALYLCASSLDPVLANTEAFFGQGTRLTVV.

In its sample, this clonotype was seen a few times. The chain links TRBV6-1 to TRBJ2-5; 7 positions match TRBD2. Trimming at V came to 5 bases and at J to 2 bases, leaving 17 bases not matched to a gene. Germline lookup yields CDR1 MNHNS and CDR2 SASEGT. CDR3 length: 18 residues. This CDR3 reads CASSPPIGPAGLQETQYF. The DNA of the CDR3 is TGTGCCAGCAGTCCCCCAATAGGGCCAGCGGGGCTTCAAGAGACCCAGTACTTC.

This clonotype came up a few times. V is TRBV20-1 and J is TRBJ1-2; D gene uncertain. Trimming took 3 bases from V and 6 from J, leaving 11 bases between them. There are 12 residues in the CDR3. Germline CDR1 is DFQATT and CDR2 is SNEGSKA (reference sequence). The DNA of the CDR3 is TGCAGTGCTAGGGCCCGGCGCGATGGCTACACCTTC. Amino acids: CSARARRDGYTF.

In its sample, this clonotype was seen a few times. The rearrangement links TRBV25-1 to TRBJ2-5, with 7 nucleotides matching TRBD1. Judging by the DNA end, TRBJ2-7 fits better; the J call may be wrong. The CDR3 extends over 12 amino acids. Germline CDR1 is MGHDK and CDR2 is SYGVNS. CDR3 protein: CASSATGYEQYF. CDR3 coding DNA: TGTGCCAGCAGTGCGACAGGGTACGAGCAGTACTTC.